This TCR beta chain comes out of a study of blood T cells in healthy people across ages. In this sample, this clonotype turned up a few times. Its antigen is unidentified. The donors, all healthy, were Caucasians living in Russia, aged about 6 to 100. Findings and caveats of the study: Long-lived donors carried more naive CD4+ cells and greater diversity than aged donors.

The ends were cut back, 1 base at V and 4 bases at J, with 10 bases in the middle. This CDR3 is 14 amino acids long. From germline, CDR1 is LGHDT and CDR2 YNNKEL (reference sequence). PCR was performed a second time for 7 to 11 cycles using a sample-barcoded 5' primer and a J-beta primer mix. TCRdb re-called the 5' RACE reads with MiXCR, one entry per CDR3 protein. Among hundreds of thousands of distinct CDR3 sequences listed, 58% were seen once. This chain links TRBV3-1 with TRBJ1-1, with D hard to call. The material sequenced was blood. The source of this sequence is a man aged 30-40 years in good health. The CDR3 DNA reads TGTGCCAGCAGCCAAGGGACTTACGGCACTGAAGCTTTCTTT. Translation: CASSQGTYGTEAFF.